This T cell receptor (beta chain) is from a study of CD8 T cells in ankylosing spondylitis. General observations from the study: Typical of ankylosing spondylitis blood, it appeared, was a TCR beta motif of eight highly homologous variants. There was reportedly significant enrichment of clones that were disease-linked in matched ankylosing spondylitis synovial fluid. Disease-linked clones were CD8+ and relatively rare in peripheral blood.

This clonotype has more than one count but fewer than ten. Its antigen is currently unknown. The CDR3 contains 13 residues. Germline V CDR1 and CDR2: KGHDR, SFDVKD. V was shortened by 9 bases and J by 3 bases, with 11 bases between the two germline ends. Molecular-barcoded quantitative 5'-RACE produced these TCR beta libraries. TCRdb independently ran MiXCR on the 5' RACE reads; one entry per CDR3 protein. The sample lists 150,000 to 200,000 distinct CDR3 sequences; around 13% were seen once. This sequence originates from a male donor with ankylosing spondylitis or in good health (not recorded which). The V gene is TRBV24-1, the J gene TRBJ2-1; D remains ambiguous. The specimen sequenced was blood, either unsorted or a sorted T cell fraction (not recorded which). CDR3 sequence: CATQAGLYNEQFF. CDR3 nucleotide sequence: TGTGCCACCCAGGCAGGCCTCTACAATGAGCAGTTCTTC.